This TCR beta chain was identified during a study of CD8+CD57+ T cells in acquired aplastic anemia. Study context: Sorted CD4+ and CD8+ cells yielded DNA averaging around 3.2 ug.

The CDR3 has 10 residues. Germline-derived CDR1 and CDR2 are SNHLY and FYNNEI. V lost 0 bases and J lost 11, with 4 bases in between. Findings of the study overall: The CD8+ Simpson's diversity of patients and controls was not significantly different.

All sequencing subjects had displayed CD8+CD57+ cell expansion on flow cytometry. All patients were therapy-naive when blood was sampled. This clonotype showed up just once. No antigen is known for it. The study profiled TCR beta VDJ and CDR3 using genomic DNA as template. TCRdb reprocessed the reads via MiXCR and lists one record per CDR3 protein. The sample carries fewer than 250,000 distinct CDR3 sequences, around half recorded once. The origin of this receptor is a human donor with aplastic anemia. The sample comprised sorted CD4+, CD8+, or CD8+CD57+ T cells (not recorded which) from PBMCs. The gene calls are TRBV2 and TRBJ1-2; D is uncertain. CDR3 amino acids: CASSEAEYTF. CDR3 in DNA: TGTGCCAGCAGTGAAGCGGAGTACACCTTC.